Following are 10 T cell receptor beta chains from one sample sequenced in a study of cytomegalovirus exposure and HLA in healthy donors (dated by TCRdb to about 2017). The library was made by the immunoSEQ multiplex PCR assay. A mixture of 60 forward primers for TCR Vbeta segments and 13 reverse primers for TCR Jbeta segments was used in the multiplex PCR. In its TCRdb copy, this immuneACCESS table keeps in-frame sequences only and misses some clones. Where compared with another copy, unresolved V genes explain less than half of these, and the others have no known cause. Recorded for this sample are 150,000 to 200,000 clones; about 79% of them occurred a single time. 11% to 15% of the sample is in the top ten clones. Sequences were obtained from PBMCs. The receptors originated from a man aged 50 to 59 in good health and CMV-seropositive.

CDR3 in DNA: TGCGCCAGCAGCTGGGCTAGCGGGGGGTCGATTGGCACAGATACGCAGTATTTT. Protein: CASSWASGGSIGTDTQYF. The chain joins TRBV5-1 to TRBJ2-3; 11 bases match TRBD2. There are 18 residues in the CDR3. V gave up 3 bases and J gave up 1 base; unmatched junction bases: 10. CDR1 and CDR2 from the germline V gene are SGHRS and YFSETQ.

V and J are TRBV10-2 and TRBJ2-7; the D is unclear. In germline, CDR1 is WSHSY, CDR2 SAAADI. The CDR3 is 11 amino acids. Trimming stripped 4 bases from V and 5 bases from J, with 6 bases between. The CDR3 DNA sequence: TGCGCCAGCAGTGGAACTAACGAGCAGTACTTC. Translated: CASSGTNEQYF.

The V gene is TRBV6-4, the J gene TRBJ1-1; possibly TRBD1 for D (6 bases). This CDR3 has 15 amino acids. With 4 bases removed from V and 4 bases from J, the gap between germline ends came to 16 bases. Per the germline V gene, CDR1 is MRHNA and CDR2 is SNTAGT. The CDR3 sequence is CASSVRAGEGTEAFF. The CDR3 nucleotides are TGTGCCAGCAGTGTACGGGCAGGGGAGGGCACTGAAGCTTTCTTT.

The rearrangement joins TRBV7-9 to TRBJ2-3, with 11 bases identical to TRBD2. Looked up from germline, CDR1 is SEHNR and CDR2 is FQNEAQ (reference sequence). The length of the CDR3 is 16 residues. The trim removed 5 bases at V and 0 bases at J, leaving 4 bases unmatched. CDR3 DNA: TGTGCCAGCAGCCTCGGGACTAGCGGTAGCACAGATACGCAGTATTTT. This translates into CASSLGTSGSTDTQYF.

The rearrangement uses TRBV7-2 and TRBJ1-5, with TRBD1 matching 8 bases. Germline V gene sequence: CDR1 SGHTA, CDR2 FQGNSA. This CDR3 contains 14 residues. The trim removed 6 bases at V and 3 bases at J, leaving 4 bases unmatched. CDR3 in amino acids: CASSRRGPNQPQHF. CDR3 coding DNA: TGTGCCAGCAGTCGCAGGGGGCCCAATCAGCCCCAGCATTTT.

This clone showed up just a few times. This chain joins TRBV7-9 and TRBJ1-1; the D is unclear. The CDR3 consists of 15 residues. Trimming removed 5 bases at V and 0 bases at J, with 13 bases between. Germline assignment: CDR1 SEHNR and CDR2 FQNEAQ (reference sequence). Here the CDR3 reads CASSRFGLLNTEAFF. The CDR3, as DNA: TGTGCCAGCAGCCGCTTCGGACTGCTGAACACTGAAGCTTTCTTT.

This clone was detected a few times. This chain uses TRBV6-5 with TRBJ2-5; the D gene is possibly TRBD2 (5 bases). V was cut by 6 bases and J by 0 bases, with 11 bases left in between. CDR1 is MNHEY, CDR2 SVGAGI, per germline. The CDR3 consists of 14 residues. CDR3 in DNA: TGTGCCAGCAGCAACGGACTGCACCAAGAGACCCAGTACTTC. Its translation: CASSNGLHQETQYF.

The chain joins TRBV30 to TRBJ2-4; D ambiguous. V was cut by 5 bases and J by 1 base, with 12 bases left in between. This CDR3 comprises 14 residues. In germline, CDR1 is GTSNPN, CDR2 SVGIG (reference sequence). The CDR3 nucleotides read TGTGCCTGGGCTACCATCGGGGCCAAAAACATTCAGTACTTC. It yields the protein CAWATIGAKNIQYF.

The rearrangement uses TRBV4-2 and TRBJ1-1, with TRBD1 as a possible D gene (5 bases). Trimming pared 1 base from V and 0 bases from J, leaving 9 bases between. The CDR3 covers 15 residues. From germline, CDR1 is LGHNA and CDR2 YNFKEQ. For the CDR3, the DNA is TGTGCCAGCAGCCAAGTGGCAGGGCTGAACACTGAAGCTTTCTTT. This sequence encodes CASSQVAGLNTEAFF.

The chain is built from TRBV7-9 and TRBJ1-1, with unresolved D. The CDR3 totals 17 residues. Germline assignment: CDR1 SEHNR and CDR2 FQNEAQ (reference sequence). Trimming left V 1 base short and J 2 bases short, with 17 bases between. The CDR3 DNA reads as TGTGCCAGCAGCTTAGGCGGGTCAGCCTTAGTCAACACTGAAGCTTTCTTT. It yields the protein CASSLGGSALVNTEAFF.